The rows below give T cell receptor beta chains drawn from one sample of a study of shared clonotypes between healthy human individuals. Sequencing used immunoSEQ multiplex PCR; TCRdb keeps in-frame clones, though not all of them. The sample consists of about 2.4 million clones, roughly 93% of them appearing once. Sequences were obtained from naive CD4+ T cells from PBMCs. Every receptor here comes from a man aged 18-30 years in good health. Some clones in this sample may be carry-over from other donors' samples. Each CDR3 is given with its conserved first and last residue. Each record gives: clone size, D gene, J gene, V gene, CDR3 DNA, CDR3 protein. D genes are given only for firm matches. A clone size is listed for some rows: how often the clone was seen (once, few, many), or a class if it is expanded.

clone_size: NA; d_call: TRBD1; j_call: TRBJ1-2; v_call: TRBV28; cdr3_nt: TGTGCCAGCAGTTTAGGCAGGGGGGTCTATGGCTACACCTTC; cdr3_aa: CASSLGRGVYGYTF
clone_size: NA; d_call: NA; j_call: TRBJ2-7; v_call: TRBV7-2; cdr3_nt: TGTGCCAGCAGCTTACAGGTGGGGAGGTCATACGAGCAGTACTTC; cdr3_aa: CASSLQVGRSYEQYF
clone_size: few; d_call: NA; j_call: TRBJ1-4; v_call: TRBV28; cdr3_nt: TGTGCCAGCAGGGTCGGTGAAAAACTGTTTTTT; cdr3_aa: CASRVGEKLFF
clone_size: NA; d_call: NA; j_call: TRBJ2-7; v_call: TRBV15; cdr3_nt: TGTGCCACCAGCAGAGGGGTACACTCCTACGAGCAGTACTTC; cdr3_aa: CATSRGVHSYEQYF
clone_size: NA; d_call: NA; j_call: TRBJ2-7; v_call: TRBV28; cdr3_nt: TGTGCCAGCAGACAATCCTACGAGCAGTACTTC; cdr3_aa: CASRQSYEQYF
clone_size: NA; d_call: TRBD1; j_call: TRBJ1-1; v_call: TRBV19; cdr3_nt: TGTGCCAGTAGTATACGCCAACCCCTGACAGGGATGAACACTGAAGCTTTCTTT; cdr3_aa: CASSIRQPLTGMNTEAFF
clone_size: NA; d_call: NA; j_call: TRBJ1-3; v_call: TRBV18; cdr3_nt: TGTGCCAGCTCACCGTTGGCAGAACCGCCAAGCTCTGGAAACACCATATATTTT; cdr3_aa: CASSPLAEPPSSGNTIYF
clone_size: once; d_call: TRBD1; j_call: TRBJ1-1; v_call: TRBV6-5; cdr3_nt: TGTGCCAGCAGTCGGACAGGGTACAACACTGAAGCTTTCTTT; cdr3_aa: CASSRTGYNTEAFF
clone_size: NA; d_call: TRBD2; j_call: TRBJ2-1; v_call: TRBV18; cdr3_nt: TGTGCCAGCTCACTAGCGGGAAAAGGGGAGCAGTTCTTC; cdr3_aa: CASSLAGKGEQFF
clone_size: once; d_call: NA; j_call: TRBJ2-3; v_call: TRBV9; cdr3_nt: TGTGCCAGCAGCGTAGCTCGGATAACAGATACGCAGTATTTT; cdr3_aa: CASSVARITDTQYF
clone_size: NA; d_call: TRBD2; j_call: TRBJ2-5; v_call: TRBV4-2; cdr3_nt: TGTGCCAGCAGCCAAGTCCTAGCGGGAGGGGAAGGGGAGACCCAGTACTTC; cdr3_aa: CASSQVLAGGEGETQYF
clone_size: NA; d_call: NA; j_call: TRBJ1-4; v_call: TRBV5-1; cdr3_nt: TGCGCCAGCAGCTTTGAGATTAATGAAAAACTGTTTTTT; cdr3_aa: CASSFEINEKLFF
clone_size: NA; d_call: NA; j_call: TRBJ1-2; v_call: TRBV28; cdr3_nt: TGTGCCAGCAGTTTATTTCTCACCTCGGTTGGCTACACCTTC; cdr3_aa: CASSLFLTSVGYTF
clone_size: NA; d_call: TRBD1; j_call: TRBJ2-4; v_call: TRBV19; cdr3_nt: TGTGCCAGTAGTATCGGGCAGGGGGACATTCAGTACTTC; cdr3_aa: CASSIGQGDIQYF
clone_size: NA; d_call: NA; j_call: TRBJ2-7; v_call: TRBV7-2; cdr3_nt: TGTGCCAGCAGCTTAGTCCGGGAGGAGCAGTACTTC; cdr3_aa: CASSLVREEQYF
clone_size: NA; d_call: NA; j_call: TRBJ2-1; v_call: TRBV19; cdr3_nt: TGTGCCACCAGTGGGGGCGCGAAGTACAATGAGCAGTTCTTC; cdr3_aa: CATSGGAKYNEQFF